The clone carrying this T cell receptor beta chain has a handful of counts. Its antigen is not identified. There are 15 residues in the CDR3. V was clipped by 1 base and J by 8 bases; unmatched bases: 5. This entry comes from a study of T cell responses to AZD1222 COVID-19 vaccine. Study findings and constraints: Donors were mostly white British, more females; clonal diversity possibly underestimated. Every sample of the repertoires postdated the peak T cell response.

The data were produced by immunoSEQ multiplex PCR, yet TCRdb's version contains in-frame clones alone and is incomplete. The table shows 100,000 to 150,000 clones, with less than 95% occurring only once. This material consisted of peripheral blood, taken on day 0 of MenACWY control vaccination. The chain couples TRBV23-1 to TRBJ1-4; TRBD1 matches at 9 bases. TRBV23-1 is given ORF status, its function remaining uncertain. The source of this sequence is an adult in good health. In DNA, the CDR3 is TGCGCCAGCAGTCAATGGGACAGGGTCCACGAAAAACTGTTTTTT. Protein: CASSQWDRVHEKLFF.